The source of this TCR beta chain is a study of control samples from healthy donors and cancer patients. Measured with immunoSEQ multiplex PCR; TCRdb has only the in-frame clones, and not every one. The repertoire holds 160,000 or so clones, with 80% to 95% as singletons. V was shortened by 6 bases and J by 4 bases, with 15 bases between the two germline ends. The CDR3 is 14 residues long. CDR1 is ENHRY and CDR2 is SYGVKD in the germline V gene. Sequenced: blood. The TCR sequence derives from a woman aged 30 to 39 in good health. The V gene is TRBV10-3, the J gene TRBJ1-2; tentatively, D is TRBD1 (6 bases). CDR3: CAIRYGTPLYGYTF. In DNA form, the CDR3 reads TGTGCCATCAGATATGGGACACCTCTCTATGGCTACACCTTC.